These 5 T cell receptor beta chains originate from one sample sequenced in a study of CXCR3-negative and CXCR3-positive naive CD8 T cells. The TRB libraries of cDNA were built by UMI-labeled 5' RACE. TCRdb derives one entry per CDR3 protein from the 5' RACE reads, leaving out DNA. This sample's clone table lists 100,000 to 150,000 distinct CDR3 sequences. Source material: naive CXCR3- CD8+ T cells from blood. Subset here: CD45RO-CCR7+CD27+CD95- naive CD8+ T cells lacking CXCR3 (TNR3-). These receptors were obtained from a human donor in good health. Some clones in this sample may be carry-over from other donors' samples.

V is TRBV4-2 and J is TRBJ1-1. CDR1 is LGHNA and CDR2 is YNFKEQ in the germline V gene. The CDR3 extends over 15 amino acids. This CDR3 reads CASSLGSATNTEAFF.

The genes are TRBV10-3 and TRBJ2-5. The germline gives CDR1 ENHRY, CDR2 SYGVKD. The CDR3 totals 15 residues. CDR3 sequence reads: CAISEPGPSQETQYF.

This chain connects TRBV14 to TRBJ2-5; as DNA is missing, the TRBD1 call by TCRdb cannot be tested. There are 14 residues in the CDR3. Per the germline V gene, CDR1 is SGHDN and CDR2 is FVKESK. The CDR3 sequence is CASSHWDNGETQYF.

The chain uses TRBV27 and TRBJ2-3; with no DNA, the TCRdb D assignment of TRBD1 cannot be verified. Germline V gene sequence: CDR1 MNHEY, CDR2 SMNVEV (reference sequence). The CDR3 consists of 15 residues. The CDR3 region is CASATGTGATDTQYF.

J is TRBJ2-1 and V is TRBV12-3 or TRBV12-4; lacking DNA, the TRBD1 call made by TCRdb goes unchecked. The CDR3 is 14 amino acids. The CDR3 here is CASSRQGASNEQFF.